This T cell receptor beta chain derives from a study of T cell repertoires in cytomegalovirus infection. Across the whole study: In public TCR beta signatures, there were indications of both CMV infection and matching HLA type.

Worth noting for this clonotype: Its antigen is as yet unknown.

Study results and limitations: The ex vivo response was dominated by HLA-C-restricted CMV-specific TCR beta clonotypes.

TCRdb re-called the reads with MiXCR, one entry per CDR3 protein. This sample yields 500,000 to 600,000 distinct CDR3 sequences, of which about 15% are seen a single time; under 30% belongs to the top ten. Material for sequencing was CD8+ T cells from PBMCs. The TCR originated in a human donor in good health (CMV status not recorded). Some clones in this sample may be carry-over from other donors' samples.

CDR3 protein: CASSQDYRLAGGPGGETQYF. The CDR3 region has the DNA TGCGCCAGCAGCCAAGATTACCGACTAGCGGGAGGGCCGGGGGGAGAGACCCAGTACTTC. The chain is built from TRBV4-1 and TRBJ2-5; 14 nucleotides match TRBD2. V lost 0 bases, J lost 4 bases, and 13 bases stayed unmatched. Germline V lookup: CDR1 MGHRA, CDR2 YSYEKL. The CDR3 covers 20 residues.